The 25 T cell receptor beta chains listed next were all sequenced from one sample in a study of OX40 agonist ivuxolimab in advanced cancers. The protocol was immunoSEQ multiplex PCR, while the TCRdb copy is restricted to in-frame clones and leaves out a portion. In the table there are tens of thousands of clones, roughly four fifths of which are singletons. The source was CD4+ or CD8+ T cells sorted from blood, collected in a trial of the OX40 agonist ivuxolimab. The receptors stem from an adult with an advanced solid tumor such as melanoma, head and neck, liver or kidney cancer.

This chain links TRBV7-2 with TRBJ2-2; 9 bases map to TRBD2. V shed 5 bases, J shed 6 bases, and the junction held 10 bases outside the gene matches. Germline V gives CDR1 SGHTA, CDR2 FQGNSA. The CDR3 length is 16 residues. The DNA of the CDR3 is TGTGCCAGCAGCCCTCGTGCGGGAGGGCTATCCGGGGAGCTGTTTTTT. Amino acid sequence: CASSPRAGGLSGELFF.

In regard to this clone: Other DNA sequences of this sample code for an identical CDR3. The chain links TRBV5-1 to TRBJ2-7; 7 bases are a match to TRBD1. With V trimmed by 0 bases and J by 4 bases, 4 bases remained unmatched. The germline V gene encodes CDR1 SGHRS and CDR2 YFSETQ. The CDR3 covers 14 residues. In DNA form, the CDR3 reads TGCGCCAGCAGCTTGGACAGGGGCTCTTACGAGCAGTACTTC. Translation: CASSLDRGSYEQYF.

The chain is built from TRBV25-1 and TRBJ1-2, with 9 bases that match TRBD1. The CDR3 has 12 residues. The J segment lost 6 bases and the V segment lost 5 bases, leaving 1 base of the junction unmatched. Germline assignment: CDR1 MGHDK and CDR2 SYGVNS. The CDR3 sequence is CASSWTGDGYTF. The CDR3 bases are TGTGCCAGCAGTTGGACAGGGGATGGCTACACCTTC.

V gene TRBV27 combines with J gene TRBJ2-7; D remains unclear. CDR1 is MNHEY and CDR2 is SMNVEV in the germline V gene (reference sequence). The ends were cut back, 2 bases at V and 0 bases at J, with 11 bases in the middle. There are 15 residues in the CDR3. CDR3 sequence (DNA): TGTGCCAGCAGTTTAGGCTCACAAAGCTCCTACGAGCAGTACTTC. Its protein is CASSLGSQSSYEQYF.

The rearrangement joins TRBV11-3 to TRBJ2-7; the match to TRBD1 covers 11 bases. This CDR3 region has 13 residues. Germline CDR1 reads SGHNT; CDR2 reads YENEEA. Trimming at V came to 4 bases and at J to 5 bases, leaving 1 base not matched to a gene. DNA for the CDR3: TGTGCCAGCAGCTCGGACAGGGGGCACGAGCAGTACTTC. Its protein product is CASSSDRGHEQYF.

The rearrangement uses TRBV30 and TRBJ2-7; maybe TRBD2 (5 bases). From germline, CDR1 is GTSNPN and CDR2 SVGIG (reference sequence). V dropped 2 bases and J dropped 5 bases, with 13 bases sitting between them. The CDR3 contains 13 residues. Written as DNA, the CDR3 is TGTGCCTGGAGTCCTACTAGGGTCAACGAGCAGTACTTC. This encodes CAWSPTRVNEQYF.

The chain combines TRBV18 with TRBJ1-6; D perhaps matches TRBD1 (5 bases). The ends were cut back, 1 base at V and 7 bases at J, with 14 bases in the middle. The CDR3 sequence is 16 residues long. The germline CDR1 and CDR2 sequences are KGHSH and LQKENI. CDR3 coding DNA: TGTGCCAGCTCACCACAGTATGGGACGGAAAATTCACCCCTCCACTTT. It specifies CASSPQYGTENSPLHF.

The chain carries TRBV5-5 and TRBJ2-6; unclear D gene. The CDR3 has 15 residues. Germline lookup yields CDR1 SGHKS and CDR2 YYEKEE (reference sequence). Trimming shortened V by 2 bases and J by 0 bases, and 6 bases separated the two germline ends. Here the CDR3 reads CASSFSVSGANVLTF. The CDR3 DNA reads TGTGCCAGCAGCTTCTCTGTCTCTGGGGCCAACGTCCTGACTTTC.

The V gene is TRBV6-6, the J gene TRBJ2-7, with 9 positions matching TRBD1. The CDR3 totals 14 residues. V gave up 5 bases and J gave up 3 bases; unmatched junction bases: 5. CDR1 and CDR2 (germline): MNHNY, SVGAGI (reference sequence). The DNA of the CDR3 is TGTGCCAGCAGTAACCGGGACAGGGTCTACGAGCAGTACTTC. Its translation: CASSNRDRVYEQYF.

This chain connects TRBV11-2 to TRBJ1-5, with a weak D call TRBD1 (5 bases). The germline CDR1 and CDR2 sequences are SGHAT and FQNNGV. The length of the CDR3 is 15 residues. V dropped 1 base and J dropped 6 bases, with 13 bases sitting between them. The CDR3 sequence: CASSLVAGSGQPQHF. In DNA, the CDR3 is TGTGCCAGCAGCTTAGTAGCAGGGTCTGGTCAGCCCCAGCATTTT.

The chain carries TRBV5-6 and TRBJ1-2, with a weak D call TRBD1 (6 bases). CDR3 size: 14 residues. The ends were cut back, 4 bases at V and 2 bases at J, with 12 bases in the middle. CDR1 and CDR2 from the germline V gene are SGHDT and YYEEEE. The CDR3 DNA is TGTGCCAGCAGCCTTAGGACAGAAAACTATGGCTACACCTTC. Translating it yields CASSLRTENYGYTF.

In DNA, the CDR3 is TGTGCCTGGAGTCCTGGGTCCAGGGGAAGGTGGAGTACTTCCTACGAGCAGTACTTC. Encoded protein: CAWSPGSRGRWSTSYEQYF. This sequence joins TRBV30 and TRBJ2-7, with a weak D call TRBD1 (6 bases). V lost 2 bases and J 1 base, leaving 27 bases between the germline ends. The CDR3 is made up of 19 amino acids. Germline CDR1 reads GTSNPN; CDR2 reads SVGIG (reference sequence).

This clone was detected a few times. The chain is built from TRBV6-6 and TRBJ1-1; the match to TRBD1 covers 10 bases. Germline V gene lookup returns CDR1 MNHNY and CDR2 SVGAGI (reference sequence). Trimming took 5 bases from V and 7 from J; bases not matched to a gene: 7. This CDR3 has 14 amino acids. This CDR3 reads CASSRQGASGEAFF. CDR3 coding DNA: TGTGCCAGCAGTAGACAGGGGGCGTCGGGTGAAGCTTTCTTT.

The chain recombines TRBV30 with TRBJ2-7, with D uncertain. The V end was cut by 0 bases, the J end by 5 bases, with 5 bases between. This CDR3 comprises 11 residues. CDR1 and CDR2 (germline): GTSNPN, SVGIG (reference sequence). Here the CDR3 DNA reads TGTGCCTGGAGTGTACATGACGAGCAGTACTTC. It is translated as CAWSVHDEQYF.

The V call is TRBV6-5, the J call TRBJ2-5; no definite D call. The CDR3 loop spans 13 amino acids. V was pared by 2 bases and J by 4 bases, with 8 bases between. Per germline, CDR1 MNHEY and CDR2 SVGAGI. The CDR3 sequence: CASSYRAGETQYF. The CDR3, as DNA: TGTGCCAGCAGTTACCGGGCCGGAGAGACCCAGTACTTC.

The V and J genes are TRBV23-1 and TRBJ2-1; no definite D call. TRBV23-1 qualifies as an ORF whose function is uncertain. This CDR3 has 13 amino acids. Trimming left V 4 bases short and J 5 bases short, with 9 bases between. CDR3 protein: CASSPRRDNEQFF. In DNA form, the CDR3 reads TGCGCCAGCAGTCCTAGACGGGACAATGAGCAGTTCTTC.

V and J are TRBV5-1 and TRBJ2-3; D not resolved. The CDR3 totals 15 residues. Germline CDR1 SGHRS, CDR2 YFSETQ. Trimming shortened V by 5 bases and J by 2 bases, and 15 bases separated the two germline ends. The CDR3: CASSLYASLTDTQYF. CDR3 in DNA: TGCGCCAGCAGTTTGTACGCCTCCCTCACAGATACGCAGTATTTT.

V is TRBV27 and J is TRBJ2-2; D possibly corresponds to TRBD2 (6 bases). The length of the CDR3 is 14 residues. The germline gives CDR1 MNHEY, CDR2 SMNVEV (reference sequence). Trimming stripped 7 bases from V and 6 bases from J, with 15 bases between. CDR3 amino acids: CASTTREAAGELFF. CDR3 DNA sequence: TGTGCCAGCACGACGAGGGAGGCCGCCGGGGAGCTGTTTTTT.

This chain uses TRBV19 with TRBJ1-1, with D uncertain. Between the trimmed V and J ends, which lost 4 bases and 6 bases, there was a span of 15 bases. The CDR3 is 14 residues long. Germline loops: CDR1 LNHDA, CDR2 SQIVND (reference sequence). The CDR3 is CASSKKNVNAEAFF. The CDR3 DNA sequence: TGTGCCAGTAGTAAAAAAAATGTAAACGCTGAAGCTTTCTTT.

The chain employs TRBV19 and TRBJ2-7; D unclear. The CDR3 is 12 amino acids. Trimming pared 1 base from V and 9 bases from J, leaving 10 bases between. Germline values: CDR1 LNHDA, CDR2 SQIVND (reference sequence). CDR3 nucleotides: TGTGCCAGTAGTATAGGCGGCTCGGGGCAGTACTTC. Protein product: CASSIGGSGQYF.

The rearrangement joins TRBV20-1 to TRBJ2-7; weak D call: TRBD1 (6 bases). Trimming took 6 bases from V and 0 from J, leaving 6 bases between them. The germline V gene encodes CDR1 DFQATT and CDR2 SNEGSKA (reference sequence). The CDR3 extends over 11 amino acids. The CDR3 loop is CSAQGSYEQYF. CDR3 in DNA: TGCAGTGCACAGGGCTCCTACGAGCAGTACTTC.

The CDR3 is CASRTTGQDFYEQYF. For the CDR3, the DNA is TGTGCCAGCAGGACTACGGGACAGGATTTCTACGAGCAGTACTTC. The J gene is TRBJ2-7, the V gene TRBV28, with 8 nucleotides matching TRBD1. CDR3 size: 15 residues. Germline trimming cut 6 bases from V and 3 bases from J; bases unmatched to any gene: 10. Germline assignment: CDR1 MDHEN and CDR2 SYDVKM.

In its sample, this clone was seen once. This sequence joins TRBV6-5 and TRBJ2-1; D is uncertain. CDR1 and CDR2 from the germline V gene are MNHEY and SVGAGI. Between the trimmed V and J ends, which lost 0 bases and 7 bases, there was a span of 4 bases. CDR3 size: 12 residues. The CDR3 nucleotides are TGTGCCAGCAGTTACTCAGGGAATGAGCAGTTCTTC. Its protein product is CASSYSGNEQFF.

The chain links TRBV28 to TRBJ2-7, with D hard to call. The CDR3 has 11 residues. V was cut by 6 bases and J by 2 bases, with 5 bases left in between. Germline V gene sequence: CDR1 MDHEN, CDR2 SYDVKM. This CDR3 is CASSRPYEQYF. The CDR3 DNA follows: TGTGCCAGCAGCCGTCCCTACGAGCAGTACTTC.

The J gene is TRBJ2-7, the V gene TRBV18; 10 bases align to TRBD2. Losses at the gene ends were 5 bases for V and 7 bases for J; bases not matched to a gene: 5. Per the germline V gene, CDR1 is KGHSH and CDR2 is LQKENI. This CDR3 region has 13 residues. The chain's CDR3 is CASSAGLAEEQYF. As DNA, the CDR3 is TGTGCCAGCTCAGCCGGACTAGCGGAAGAGCAGTACTTC.